This T cell receptor (beta chain) was documented in a study of shared clonotypes between healthy human individuals. Overall study: Per donor, three plates held CD4 naive cells, three held CD4 memory, two held CD8 naive and one held CD8 memory.

As for this clone: The same CDR3 can be traced to other DNA sequences in this sample.

Deep level was the assay's run setting. Clones were sequenced by immunoSEQ multiplex PCR, and TCRdb holds only the in-frame ones, with some missing. The table records about 2 million clones, 85% to 95% of them present only once. Germline assignment: CDR1 MNHEY and CDR2 SVGAGI. CDR3 size: 14 residues. J lost 3 bases, V lost 0 bases, and 2 bases had no gene match. This clonotype was sampled from a young man in good health. The chain employs TRBV6-5 and TRBJ2-7; the match to TRBD1 covers 7 bases. Material for sequencing was naive CD4+ T cells sorted from blood. Sample subset: CD45RA+ positively selected. The CDR3 sequence: CASSYSRQGYEQYF. CDR3 nucleotides: TGTGCCAGCAGTTACTCTCGACAGGGCTACGAGCAGTACTTC.